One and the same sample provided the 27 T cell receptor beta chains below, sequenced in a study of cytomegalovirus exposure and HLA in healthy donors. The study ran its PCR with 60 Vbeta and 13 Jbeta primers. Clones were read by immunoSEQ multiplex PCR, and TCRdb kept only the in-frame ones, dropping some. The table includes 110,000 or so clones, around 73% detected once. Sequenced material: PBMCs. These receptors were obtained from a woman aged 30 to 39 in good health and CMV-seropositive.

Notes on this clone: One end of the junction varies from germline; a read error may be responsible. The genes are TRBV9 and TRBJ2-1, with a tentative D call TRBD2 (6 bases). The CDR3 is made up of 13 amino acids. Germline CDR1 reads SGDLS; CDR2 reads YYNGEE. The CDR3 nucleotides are TGTGCCAGCAGCGTAGCGGACTACGATGAGCAGTTCTTC. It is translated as CASSVADYDEQFF.

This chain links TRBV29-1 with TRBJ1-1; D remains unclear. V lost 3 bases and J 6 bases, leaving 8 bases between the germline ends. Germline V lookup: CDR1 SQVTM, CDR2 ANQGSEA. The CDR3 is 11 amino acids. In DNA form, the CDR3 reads TGCAGCGTTGATAACGCAGCTGAAGCTTTCTTT. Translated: CSVDNAAEAFF.

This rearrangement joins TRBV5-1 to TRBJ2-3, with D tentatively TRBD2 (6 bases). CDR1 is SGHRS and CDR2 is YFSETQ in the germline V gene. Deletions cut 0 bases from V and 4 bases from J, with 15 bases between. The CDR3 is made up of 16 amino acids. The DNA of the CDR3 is TGCGCCAGCAGCTTGGCGGGGGTCGAAGGCGCAGATACGCAGTATTTT. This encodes CASSLAGVEGADTQYF.

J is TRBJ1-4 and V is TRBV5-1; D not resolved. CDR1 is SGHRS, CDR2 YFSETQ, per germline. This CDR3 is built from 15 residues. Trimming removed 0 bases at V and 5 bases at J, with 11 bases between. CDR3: CASSLGHGPNEKLFF. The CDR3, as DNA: TGCGCCAGCAGCTTGGGACACGGTCCAAATGAAAAACTGTTTTTT.

The CDR3 coding sequence is TGTGCCAGTAGTATCCGGGAACAGGGAAGAAGTGGCTACACCTTC. It specifies CASSIREQGRSGYTF. V usage is TRBV19 and J usage is TRBJ1-2; a possible D gene is TRBD1 (6 bases). The V end lost 3 bases, the J end lost 7 bases, and 18 bases lay between the germline ends. This CDR3 comprises 15 residues. Germline V gene sequence: CDR1 LNHDA, CDR2 SQIVND (reference sequence).

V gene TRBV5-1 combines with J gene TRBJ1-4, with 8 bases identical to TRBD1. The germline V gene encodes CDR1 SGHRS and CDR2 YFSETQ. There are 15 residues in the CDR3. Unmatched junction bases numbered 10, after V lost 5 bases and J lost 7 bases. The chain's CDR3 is CASREGPTGVEKLFF. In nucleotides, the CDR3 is TGCGCCAGCAGGGAAGGGCCGACAGGGGTTGAAAAACTGTTTTTT.

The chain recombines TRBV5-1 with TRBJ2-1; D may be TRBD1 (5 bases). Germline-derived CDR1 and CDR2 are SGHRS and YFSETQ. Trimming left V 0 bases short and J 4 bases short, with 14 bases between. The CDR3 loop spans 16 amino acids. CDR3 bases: TGCGCCAGCAGCTTGGAAGGGGTGACTTCATACAATGAGCAGTTCTTC. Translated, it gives CASSLEGVTSYNEQFF.

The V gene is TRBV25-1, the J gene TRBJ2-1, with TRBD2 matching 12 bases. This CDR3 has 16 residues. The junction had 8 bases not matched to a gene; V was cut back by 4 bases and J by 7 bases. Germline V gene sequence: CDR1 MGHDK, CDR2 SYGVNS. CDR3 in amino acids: CASSVNLAGGDNEQFF. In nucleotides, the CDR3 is TGTGCCAGCAGTGTCAACCTAGCGGGAGGGGATAATGAGCAGTTCTTC.

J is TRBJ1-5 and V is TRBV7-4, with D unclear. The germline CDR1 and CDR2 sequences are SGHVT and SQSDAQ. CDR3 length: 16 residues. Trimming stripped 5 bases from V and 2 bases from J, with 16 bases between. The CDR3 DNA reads TGTGCCAGCAGCCAGTCCCGGGGTTTGGGCAATCAGCCCCAGCATTTT. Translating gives CASSQSRGLGNQPQHF.

DNA of the CDR3: TGCGCCAGCAGCCCCGGGACAGGGGGCCTCTATGGCTACACCTTC. Amino acids: CASSPGTGGLYGYTF. The rearrangement links TRBV5-1 to TRBJ1-2; 12 bases align to TRBD1. V trimming: 4 bases; J trimming: 4 bases; junction bases outside the gene matches: 5. CDR1 SGHRS and CDR2 YFSETQ come from the germline V gene. The CDR3 consists of 15 residues.

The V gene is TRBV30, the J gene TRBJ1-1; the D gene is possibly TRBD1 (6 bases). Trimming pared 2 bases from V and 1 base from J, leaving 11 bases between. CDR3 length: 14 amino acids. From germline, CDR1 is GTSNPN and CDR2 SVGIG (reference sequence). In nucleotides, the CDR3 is TGTGCCTGGAGTCCGGGACAAACGAACACTGAAGCTTTCTTT. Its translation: CAWSPGQTNTEAFF.

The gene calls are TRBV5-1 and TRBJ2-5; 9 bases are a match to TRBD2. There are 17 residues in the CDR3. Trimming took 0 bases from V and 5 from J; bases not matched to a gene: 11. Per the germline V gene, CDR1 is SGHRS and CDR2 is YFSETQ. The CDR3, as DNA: TGCGCCAGCAGCTTGGTAGGCGGGGGGGCCGGTAGGGAGACCCAGTACTTC. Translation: CASSLVGGGAGRETQYF.

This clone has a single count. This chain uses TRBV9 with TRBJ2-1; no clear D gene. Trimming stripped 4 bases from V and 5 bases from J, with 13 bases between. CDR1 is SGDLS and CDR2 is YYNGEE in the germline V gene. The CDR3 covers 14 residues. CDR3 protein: CASSPSRSDNEQFF. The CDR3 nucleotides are TGTGCCAGCAGCCCTAGTCGATCGGACAATGAGCAGTTCTTC.

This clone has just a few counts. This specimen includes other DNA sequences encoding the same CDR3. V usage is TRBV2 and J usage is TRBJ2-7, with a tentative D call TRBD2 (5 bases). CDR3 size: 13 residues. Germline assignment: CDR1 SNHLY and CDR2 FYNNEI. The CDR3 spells CAIKEDAAYEQYF. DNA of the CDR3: TGTGCTATCAAGGAGGACGCGGCATACGAGCAGTACTTC.

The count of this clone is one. CDR3 region: CASSPIDREPRGTQYF. In DNA, the CDR3 is TGTGCCAGCTCACCGATCGACAGGGAGCCCCGGGGGACCCAGTACTTC. The J gene is TRBJ2-5, the V gene TRBV18; TRBD1 aligns across 7 bases. Germline CDR1 and CDR2: KGHSH and LQKENI. The CDR3 spans 16 residues. The J segment lost 7 bases and the V segment lost 3 bases, leaving 14 bases of the junction unmatched.

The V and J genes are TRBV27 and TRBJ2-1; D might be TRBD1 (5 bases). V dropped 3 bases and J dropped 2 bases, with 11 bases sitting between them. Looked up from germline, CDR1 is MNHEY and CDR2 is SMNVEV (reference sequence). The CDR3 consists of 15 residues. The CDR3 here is CASSFYQGAYNEQFF. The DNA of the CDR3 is TGTGCCAGCAGTTTCTACCAGGGTGCCTACAATGAGCAGTTCTTC.

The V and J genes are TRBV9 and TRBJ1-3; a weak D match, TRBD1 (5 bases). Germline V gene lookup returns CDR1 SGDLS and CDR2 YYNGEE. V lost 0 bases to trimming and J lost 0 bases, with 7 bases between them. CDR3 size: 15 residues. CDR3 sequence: CASSVGTHSGNTIYF. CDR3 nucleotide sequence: TGTGCCAGCAGCGTAGGGACACACTCTGGAAACACCATATATTTT.

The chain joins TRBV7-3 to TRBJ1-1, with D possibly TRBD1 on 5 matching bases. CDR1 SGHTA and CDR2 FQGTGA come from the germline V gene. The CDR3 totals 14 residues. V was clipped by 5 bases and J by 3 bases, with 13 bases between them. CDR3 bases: TGTGCCAGCAGCCTCCGGGGGGGGGACACTGAAGCTTTCTTT. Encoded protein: CASSLRGGDTEAFF.

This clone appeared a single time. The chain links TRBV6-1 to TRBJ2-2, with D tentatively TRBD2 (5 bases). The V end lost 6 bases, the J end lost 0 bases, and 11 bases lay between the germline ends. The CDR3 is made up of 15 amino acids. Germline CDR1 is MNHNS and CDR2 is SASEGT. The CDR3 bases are TGTGCCAGCAGACGAAGCGGACCGAACACCGGGGAGCTGTTTTTT. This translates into CASRRSGPNTGELFF.

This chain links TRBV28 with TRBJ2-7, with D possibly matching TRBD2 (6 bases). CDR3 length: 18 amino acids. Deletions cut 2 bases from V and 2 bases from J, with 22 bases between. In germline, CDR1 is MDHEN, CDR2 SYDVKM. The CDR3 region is CASSLVLWAGKEPYEQYF. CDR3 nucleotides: TGTGCCAGCAGTTTAGTGCTGTGGGCGGGGAAGGAACCCTACGAGCAGTACTTC.

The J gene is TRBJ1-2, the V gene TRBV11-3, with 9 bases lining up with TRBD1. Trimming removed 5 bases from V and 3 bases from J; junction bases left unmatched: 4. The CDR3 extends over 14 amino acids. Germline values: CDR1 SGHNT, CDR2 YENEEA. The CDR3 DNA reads TGTGCCAGCAGCCACAGGGGGCTAGACTATGGCTACACCTTC. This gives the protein CASSHRGLDYGYTF.

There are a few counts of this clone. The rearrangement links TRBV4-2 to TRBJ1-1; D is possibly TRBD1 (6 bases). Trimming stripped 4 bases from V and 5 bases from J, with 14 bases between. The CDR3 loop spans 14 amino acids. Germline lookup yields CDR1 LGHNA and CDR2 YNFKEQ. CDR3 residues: CASSPSGDVTEAFF. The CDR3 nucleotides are TGTGCCAGCAGCCCATCAGGGGATGTGACTGAAGCTTTCTTT.

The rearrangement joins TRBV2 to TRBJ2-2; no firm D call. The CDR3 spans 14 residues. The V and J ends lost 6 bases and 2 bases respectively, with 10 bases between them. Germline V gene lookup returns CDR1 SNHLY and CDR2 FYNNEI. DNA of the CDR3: TGTGCCAGCAGCCCCCGCGGCAACACCGGGGAGCTGTTTTTT. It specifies CASSPRGNTGELFF. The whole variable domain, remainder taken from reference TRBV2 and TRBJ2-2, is EPEVTQTPSHQVTQMGQEVILRCVPISNHLYFYWYRQILGQKVEFLVSFYNNEISEKSEIFDDQFSVERPDGSNFTLKIRSTKLEDSAMYFCASSPRGNTGELFFGEGSRLTVL.

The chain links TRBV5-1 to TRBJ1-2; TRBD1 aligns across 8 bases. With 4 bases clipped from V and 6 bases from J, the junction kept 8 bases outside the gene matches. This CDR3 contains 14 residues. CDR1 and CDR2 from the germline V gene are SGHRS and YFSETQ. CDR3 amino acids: CASSRTQGGDGYTF. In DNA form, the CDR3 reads TGCGCCAGCAGCCGAACACAGGGGGGCGATGGCTACACCTTC.

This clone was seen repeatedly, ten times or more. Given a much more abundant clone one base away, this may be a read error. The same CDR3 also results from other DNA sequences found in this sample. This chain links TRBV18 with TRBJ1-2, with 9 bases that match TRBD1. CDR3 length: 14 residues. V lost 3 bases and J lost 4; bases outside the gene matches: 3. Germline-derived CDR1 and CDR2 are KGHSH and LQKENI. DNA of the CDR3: TGTGCCAGCTCACCGGGACAGGGACTCTATGGCTACACCTTC. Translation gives CASSPGQGLYGYTF. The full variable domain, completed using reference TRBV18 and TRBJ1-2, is NAGVMQNPRHLVRRRGQEARLRCSPMKGHSHVYWYRQLPEEGLKFMVYLQKENIIDESGMPKERFSAEFPKEGPSILRIQQVVRGDSAAYFCASSPGQGLYGYTFGSGTRLTVV.

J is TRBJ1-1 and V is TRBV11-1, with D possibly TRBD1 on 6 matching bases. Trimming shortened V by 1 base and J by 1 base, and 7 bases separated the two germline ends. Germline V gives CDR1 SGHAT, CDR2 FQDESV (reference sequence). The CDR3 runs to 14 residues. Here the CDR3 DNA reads TGTGCCAGCAGCTTAGACAGGGAGAACACTGAAGCTTTCTTT. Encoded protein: CASSLDRENTEAFF.

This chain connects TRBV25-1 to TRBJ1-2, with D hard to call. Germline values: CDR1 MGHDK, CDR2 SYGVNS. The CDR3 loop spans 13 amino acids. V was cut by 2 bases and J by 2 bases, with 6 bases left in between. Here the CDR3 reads CASSESQNYGYTF. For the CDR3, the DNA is TGTGCCAGCAGTGAAAGTCAGAACTATGGCTACACCTTC.